This T cell receptor beta chain was identified during a study of shared clonotypes between healthy human individuals. General study findings and limits: It was expected that sequencing depth would affect clonotype sharing among donors.

CDR1 is SGHNT and CDR2 is YYREEE in the germline V gene (reference sequence). The CDR3 extends over 13 amino acids. The V end was cut by 4 bases, the J end by 7 bases, with 14 bases between. As concerns this clone: The antigen is unknown.

The assay was carried out at the deep level. The protocol was immunoSEQ multiplex PCR, while the TCRdb copy is restricted to in-frame clones and leaves out a portion. Seen here are about 2.3 million clones, more than 80% observed once, and the top ten hold 0.35% to 0.45%. This receptor was identified in a man between 18 and 29 years old in good health. Some clones in this sample may be carry-over from other donors' samples. The chain employs TRBV5-4 and TRBJ1-1; a possible D gene is TRBD1 (6 bases). Material: naive CD4+ T cells from PBMCs. Subset meaning: CD45RA+ positively selected. This chain's CDR3 is CASSPPGQIEAFF. The CDR3 DNA reads as TGTGCCAGCAGCCCCCCCGGACAGATTGAAGCTTTCTTT.